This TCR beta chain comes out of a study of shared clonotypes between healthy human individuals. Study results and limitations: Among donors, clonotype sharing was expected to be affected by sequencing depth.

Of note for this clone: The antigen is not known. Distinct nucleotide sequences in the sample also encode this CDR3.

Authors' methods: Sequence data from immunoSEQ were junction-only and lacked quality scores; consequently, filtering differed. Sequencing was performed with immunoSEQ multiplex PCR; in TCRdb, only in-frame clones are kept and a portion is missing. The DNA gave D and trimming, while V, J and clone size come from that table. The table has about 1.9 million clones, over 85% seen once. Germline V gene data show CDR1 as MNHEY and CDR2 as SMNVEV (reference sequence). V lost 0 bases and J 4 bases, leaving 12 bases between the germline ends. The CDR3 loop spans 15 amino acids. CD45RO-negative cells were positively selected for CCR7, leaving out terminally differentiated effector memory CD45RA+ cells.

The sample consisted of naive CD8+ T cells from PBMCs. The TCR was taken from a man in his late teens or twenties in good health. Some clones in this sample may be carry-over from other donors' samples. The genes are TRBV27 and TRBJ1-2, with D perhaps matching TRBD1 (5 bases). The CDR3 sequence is CASSLSGRTLYGYTF. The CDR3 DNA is TGTGCCAGCAGTTTATCGGGACGGACCCTCTATGGCTACACCTTC.